The text below deals with one T cell receptor (beta chain). Its antigen remains unidentified. The entry originates in a study of OX40 agonist ivuxolimab in advanced cancers. Study-level background: The mean age was approximately 56 years, ranging from 23 to 79, with 82.7% of participants male. Prior anti-PD-1, anti-PD-L1 or anti-CTLA-4 therapy was allowed; 40% to 50% had some.

Sequencing used immunoSEQ multiplex PCR; TCRdb keeps in-frame clones, though not all of them. The data show around 21,000 clones, 83% seen once. Study-level findings and limits: Within 6 weeks, CD4+ and CD8+ blood T cells expanded clonally at 0.1 to 3.0 mg/kg.

Germline V gene data show CDR1 as MNHNS and CDR2 as SASEGT. Germline trimming cut 4 bases from V and 3 bases from J; bases unmatched to any gene: 5. The CDR3 is 15 amino acids. This TCR came from an adult with an advanced solid tumor such as melanoma, head and neck, liver or kidney cancer. This chain connects TRBV6-1 to TRBJ2-3; 9 bases map to TRBD1. The sequenced sample was CD4+ or CD8+ T cells sorted from blood, obtained in a trial of the OX40 agonist ivuxolimab. CDR3 DNA: TGTGCCAGCAGTGCAACAGGGGGCAAAACAGATACGCAGTATTTT. It encodes CASSATGGKTDTQYF.